The present entry profiles one T cell receptor beta chain with its context. The data are from a study of cytomegalovirus exposure and HLA in healthy donors. PCR amplification relied on 60 Vbeta primers (plus 13 Jbeta primers). Assay: immunoSEQ multiplex PCR; the TCRdb copy retains only in-frame clones and omits some. The sample has 150,000 to 200,000 clones, over 60% seen once. This CDR3 region has 16 residues. Germline trimming cut 5 bases from V and 0 bases from J; bases unmatched to any gene: 10. Germline V gives CDR1 MNHEY, CDR2 SMNVEV (reference sequence). The V gene is TRBV27, the J gene TRBJ2-7; 7 nucleotides align to TRBD1. The origin of this receptor is a man aged 35-49 years in good health and CMV-seronegative. Sequencing was carried out using PBMCs. The CDR3 nucleotides are TGTGCCAGCAGTCGGGGCCGGGGACAGAGCTCCTACGAGCAGTACTTC. Translating gives CASSRGRGQSSYEQYF.